This T cell receptor (beta chain) emerged from a study of response to subunit inactivated influenza vaccine. TCRdb reprocessed the RT-PCR reads via MiXCR and lists one record per CDR3 protein. In the table there are over 450,000 distinct CDR3 sequences, about an eighth of which are singletons. The receptor was derived from a man aged 50 to 60 who received an inactivated influenza vaccine. The sample consisted of PBMCs from blood, taken more than 35 days after vaccination.

CDR3 in DNA: TGTGCCAGCAGCCGAAGACTAGCAGCCCGCGAGCAGTTCTTC. This gives the protein CASSRRLAAREQFF. The chain recombines TRBV7-6 with TRBJ2-1, with 7 bases fitting TRBD2. This CDR3 has 14 residues. V trimming: 5 bases; J trimming: 10 bases; junction bases outside the gene matches: 11. CDR1 is SGHVS and CDR2 is FNYEAQ in the germline V gene.